These 16 T cell receptor beta chains originate from one sample sequenced in a study of a mutant IDH1 vaccine in newly diagnosed glioma. Only in-frame clones appear in the TCRdb table, and some are missing; sequencing was by immunoSEQ multiplex PCR. The sample gives around 31,000 clones, roughly 56% of which show up once; approximately 9.9% is in the top ten. Time point given: week 5, during vaccination. Alongside topical imiquimod, each dose of vaccine comprised 300 ug of mutant IDH1 20-mer peptide. The antigens of these receptors remain unknown. Sequencing was performed on PBMCs, taken from a glioma patient whose treatment included an IDH1 peptide vaccine. These receptors all come from a woman aged 18-35 years with glioma.

Note on this clone: One end of the junction varies from germline; a read error may be responsible. CDR3: CASSSTGLGTGELFF. The CDR3 nucleotides read TGTGCTAGCAGTTCAACGGGACTAGGGACCGGGGAGCTGTTTTTT. J is TRBJ2-2 and V is TRBV7-7, with 8 bases that match TRBD2. The CDR3 has 15 amino acids. Germline loops: CDR1 SSHAT, CDR2 FNYEAQ (reference sequence). Supplemented by reference TRBV7-7 and TRBJ2-2, the full variable domain reads GAGVSQSPRYKVTKRGQDVTLRCDPISSHATLYWYQQALGQGPEFLTYFNYEAQPDKSGLPSDRFSAERPEGSISTLTIQRTEQRDSAMYRCASSSTGLGTGELFFGEGSRLTVL.

The chain is built from TRBV19 and TRBJ2-7; no clear D. This CDR3 spans 10 amino acids. The V gene's germline CDR1 is LNHDA and CDR2 SQIVND (reference sequence). V lost 8 bases, J lost 1 base, and 3 bases lay in between. CDR3 protein: CASGSYEQYF. The CDR3 DNA sequence: TGTGCCAGTGGATCCTACGAGCAGTACTTC.

This clone has a handful of counts. V is TRBV7-9 and J is TRBJ2-2; D is unclear. Germline values: CDR1 SEHNR, CDR2 FQNEAQ (reference sequence). V lost 1 base and J 4 bases, leaving 10 bases between the germline ends. This CDR3 region has 15 residues. CDR3 sequence reads: CASSLEVHPTGELFF. Here the CDR3 DNA reads TGTGCCAGCAGCTTAGAGGTACACCCCACCGGGGAGCTGTTTTTT.

The chain couples TRBV5-1 to TRBJ2-7; 10 bases fit TRBD1. The germline CDR1 and CDR2 sequences are SGHRS and YFSETQ. CDR3 length: 15 amino acids. J gave up 1 base and V 4 bases, and 5 bases lay outside the gene matches. CDR3 DNA: TGCGCCAGCAGCGCCGGGACAGGGGCTTCCTACGAGCAGTACTTC. This encodes CASSAGTGASYEQYF.

Only a few counts were recorded for this clone. The J gene is TRBJ1-2, the V gene TRBV30; no reliable D call. V was cut by 5 bases and J by 0 bases, with 7 bases left in between. The length of the CDR3 is 12 residues. The germline CDR1 and CDR2 sequences are GTSNPN and SVGIG (reference sequence). The CDR3 spells CAWSLANYGYTF. The CDR3 DNA reads as TGTGCCTGGTCTTTAGCTAACTATGGCTACACCTTC.

The genes are TRBV13 and TRBJ2-1, with a possible D match to TRBD1 (6 bases). The CDR3 contains 16 residues. Per germline, CDR1 PRHDT and CDR2 FYEKMQ (reference sequence). The V and J ends lost 3 bases and 4 bases respectively, with 16 bases between them. CDR3 in DNA: TGTGCCAGCAGCTTTCTTCCCAGGGGTGGGTACAATGAGCAGTTCTTC. The encoded protein is CASSFLPRGGYNEQFF.

V usage is TRBV6-1 and J usage is TRBJ2-2, with 11 bases matching TRBD2. Germline loops: CDR1 MNHNS, CDR2 SASEGT. V was pared by 2 bases and J by 4 bases, with 6 bases of the junction left unmatched. The CDR3 is 17 amino acids. CDR3 nucleotide sequence: TGTGCCAGCAGTGAAAAATTTAGCGGGAGGGCCACCGGGGAGCTGTTTTTT. It yields the protein CASSEKFSGRATGELFF.

This clone was observed a handful of times. The V gene is TRBV11-3, the J gene TRBJ2-5; a weak D match, TRBD2 (5 bases). Germline loops: CDR1 SGHNT, CDR2 YENEEA. V was trimmed by 11 bases and J by 2 bases, leaving 15 bases between them. This CDR3 comprises 13 residues. CDR3 sequence (DNA): TGTGCCTATTCAGACGCGGGTCAAGAGACCCAGTACTTC. Its translation: CAYSDAGQETQYF. The entire variable domain, with the rest obtained from reference TRBV11-3 and TRBJ2-5, is as follows: EAGVVQSPRYKIIEKKQPVAFWCNPISGHNTLYWYLQNLGQGPELLIRYENEEAVDDSQLPKDRFSAERLKGVDSTLKIQPAELGDSAVYLCAYSDAGQETQYFGPGTRLLVL.

This chain links TRBV30 with TRBJ1-2; 9 bases agree with TRBD1. This CDR3 comprises 14 residues. The germline V gene has CDR1 GTSNPN and CDR2 SVGIG (reference sequence). Trimming cost V 2 bases and J 5 bases; bases outside gene matches: 6. CDR3 DNA sequence: TGTGCCTGGAGTCTGGCACAGGGGGCGTATGGCTACACCTTC. This translates into CAWSLAQGAYGYTF. The full variable domain, in which reference TRBV30 and TRBJ1-2 provide the parts outside the CDR3, is SQTIHQWPATLVQPVGSPLSLECTVEGTSNPNLYWYRQAAGRGLQLLFYSVGIGQISSEVPQNLSASRPQDRQFILSSKKLLLSDSGFYLCAWSLAQGAYGYTFGSGTRLTVV.

This clone was seen only a few times. J is TRBJ2-1 and V is TRBV6-5, with TRBD2 matching over 7 bases. This CDR3 contains 15 residues. The ends lost 0 bases at V and 9 bases at J; junction bases unmatched: 8. Germline loops: CDR1 MNHEY, CDR2 SVGAGI. The CDR3 loop reads CASSYSIYGEGEQFF. CDR3 sequence (DNA): TGTGCCAGCAGTTACTCGATATACGGGGAGGGTGAGCAGTTCTTC.

This chain connects TRBV13 to TRBJ2-1; a possible D gene is TRBD1 (5 bases). Trimming pared 5 bases from V and 9 bases from J, leaving 8 bases between. This CDR3 contains 11 residues. CDR1 PRHDT and CDR2 FYEKMQ come from the germline V gene (reference sequence). The CDR3 DNA reads TGTGCCAGCAGCCTCCAGGGTGAGCAGTTCTTC. This sequence encodes CASSLQGEQFF.

The chain joins TRBV19 to TRBJ1-2, with 7 bases matching TRBD1. The CDR3 totals 13 residues. Looked up from germline, CDR1 is LNHDA and CDR2 is SQIVND (reference sequence). V was pared by 10 bases and J by 4 bases, with 9 bases of the junction left unmatched. The CDR3 region is CATSGQGGYGYTF. CDR3 sequence (DNA): TGTGCCACCTCTGGGCAGGGGGGCTATGGCTACACCTTC.

The chain has TRBV27 and TRBJ1-5, with D tentatively TRBD1 (5 bases). This CDR3 region has 19 residues. Trimming removed 4 bases from V and 0 bases from J, with 22 bases in between. The germline V gene has CDR1 MNHEY and CDR2 SMNVEV (reference sequence). The CDR3 sequence is CASSSDYRNPTVSNQPQHF. The CDR3 DNA is TGTGCCAGCAGTTCCGACTATCGAAATCCGACAGTTAGCAATCAGCCCCAGCATTTT.

This chain joins TRBV29-1 and TRBJ1-1, with D perhaps matching TRBD1 (5 bases). Germline V gene lookup returns CDR1 SQVTM and CDR2 ANQGSEA. This CDR3 spans 13 amino acids. The V end was cut by 4 bases, the J end by 0 bases, with 9 bases between. CDR3: CSVGGKMNTEAFF. The CDR3 DNA sequence: TGCAGCGTTGGGGGGAAGATGAACACTGAAGCTTTCTTT.

Written as DNA, the CDR3 is TGTGCCAGCAGTCCCCTTGGGGGGCGCAACACCATATATTTT. Residues: CASSPLGGRNTIYF. This chain uses TRBV27 with TRBJ1-3; D may be TRBD1 (6 bases). CDR3 length equals 14 residues. The V gene's germline CDR1 is MNHEY and CDR2 SMNVEV (reference sequence). The V and J ends lost 5 bases and 7 bases respectively, with 15 bases between them.

The genes are TRBV28 and TRBJ2-7, with TRBD1 matching 7 bases. The V and J ends lost 7 bases and 6 bases, in that order; junction bases with no gene match: 15. Germline V gives CDR1 MDHEN, CDR2 SYDVKM. There are 15 residues in the CDR3. The CDR3 nucleotides read TGTGCCAGCAACGCAAGAAGGGACAGAGTGGCCGAGCAGTACTTC. Translating gives CASNARRDRVAEQYF.